The clone carrying this T cell receptor beta chain was seen a few times. The antigen remains undetermined. Researchers ran the PCR with 60 Vbeta and 13 Jbeta primers. Repertoires were generated with immunoSEQ multiplex PCR, while TCRdb's copy carries only in-frame clones and drops some. This table has around 80,000 clones, around 60% appearing once. This sample stems from a study of cytomegalovirus exposure and HLA in healthy donors. Regarding the study as a whole: Sequence variants that were highly shared formed a cluster that was likely a sequencing artifact.

The CDR3 is made up of 15 amino acids. V was trimmed by 3 bases and J by 4 bases, leaving 16 bases between them. Germline loops: CDR1 SGHRS, CDR2 YFSETQ. The source of this sequence is a male donor in good health and CMV-seropositive. The chain couples TRBV5-1 to TRBJ2-5; unclear D gene. Sequencing used PBMCs. The CDR3, as DNA: TGCGCCAGCAGCTCCTCCCCCAACGGTGGAGAGACCCAGTACTTC. Protein sequence: CASSSSPNGGETQYF.